The subject of this entry is one TCR beta chain. The sample belongs to a study of T cell changes during pregnancy in multiple sclerosis. Method: immunoSEQ multiplex PCR; TCRdb's copy keeps in-frame clones and lacks some. This sample carries around 35,000 clones, roughly 90% of them seen once, and the ten largest clones take 0.3% to 0.4%. V was trimmed by 4 bases and J by 3 bases, leaving 7 bases between them. This CDR3 spans 13 amino acids. CDR1 is MNHNS, CDR2 SASEGT, per germline. This TCR derives from a female donor with multiple sclerosis, enrolled in a pregnancy study. The chain links TRBV6-1 to TRBJ1-5; the D is unclear. The specimen comprised CD4+ T cells from peripheral blood mononuclear cells, sampled in the second trimester of pregnancy. The CDR3 sequence is CASSAHLNQPQHF. Written as DNA, the CDR3 is TGTGCCAGCAGTGCACATCTCAATCAGCCCCAGCATTTT.